This entry features one T cell receptor (beta chain) sequence. A few counts support this clone. Its cognate antigen has yet to be identified. No base-level quality is on record; no much larger clone is a single base apart. This entry is derived from a study of T cell responses to AZD1222 COVID-19 vaccine (dated by TCRdb to the early 2020s). Describing the broader study: AZD1222 recipients whose second dose came at about 4 weeks and those whose second dose came at about 12 weeks were combined into one group, since spike-specific TCR depth and breadth did not differ between the two schedules. TCR sequencing covered 233 trial participants: 200 to 220 given two doses of AZD1222 and 26 given two doses of MenACWY control vaccine. Trial participants were enrolled into age subgroups of 18-55, 56-69 and 70-plus years, which contained around 150, 28 and 57 TCR-sequenced participants, respectively. What the work shows at the level of the full study, not this receptor alone: After two AZD1222 doses, both the breadth and the depth of spike-specific TCRs were significantly higher than at day 0 and than in MenACWY recipients. Vaccine-associated CD4 TCRs spanned the whole spike protein, with dominant responses in regions 160-218 and 743-854. Nearly half of unique spike-specific TCRs reportedly recognized epitopes outside regions mutated in the B.1.351 and B.1.1.7 variants. Conclusions about previously exposed vaccinees were limited because only a handful of AZD1222 recipients were SARS-CoV-2 seropositive at baseline. Because no samples from the day 14 peak response were available, repertoires could be characterized only after the peak T cell response. In the small 56-69-year group, the increase in depth fell short of significance, most likely because of low power. Most participants were white British and females outnumbered males, and the authors suggested that clonal diversity may have been underestimated.

CDR1 and CDR2, looked up from the germline V gene, are MNHEY and SVGEGT. V is pared back by 1 base and J by 3 bases, with 6 bases lying between the germline termini. From cysteine to phenylalanine, the CDR3 is 13 amino acids long. The kept DNA is CDR3 alone, 39 bases in frame from the first base. The CDR3 regions of human TCRbeta chains were subjected to immunosequencing. The original methods were these. TCRs in the repertoires were matched against a reference library of SARS-CoV-2-specific TCRs that had been generated with the MIRA antigen-specificity platform. Breadth meant the fraction of unique TCRs that were SARS-CoV-2-associated, whereas depth meant the fraction of total T cells that were SARS-CoV-2-associated. Using the MIRA data, every spike-specific TCR was mapped to the spike region that the TCR reacted to and assigned to either a CD4 or a CD8 class. Log10-transformed breadth and depth values were compared by one-way ANOVA with Sidak's multiple comparisons tests. The table was pulled from immuneACCESS by TCRdb, which kept in-frame rearrangements only. Such tables lose some clones; where checked, under half of the loss comes from unresolved V genes, and the rest has no known cause. The V and J calls and clone size were taken over from that table, and D and trimming were inferred from the DNA. This sample has about 160,000 clones in its table, and 75% to 90% of those were observed once. 6.5% to 7% of the sample rests with the top ten.

The sample's time point, from its label and the paper: baseline before first vaccination. The vaccinee samples were drawn from two UK trials, COV001 and COV002, one of which was a single-blind randomized controlled phase 2/3 trial testing AZD1222 (ChAdOx1 nCoV-19) in healthy adults. For TCRbeta chain sequencing, PBMC samples from trial participants were taken at day 0 and at day 28 after the second dose. The rearranged chain carries TRBV6-2 or TRBV6-3 and TRBJ2-5; the D gene is perhaps TRBD1, from 6 matching bases. The receptor comes from an adult in good health. Material: peripheral blood, obtained on day 0 of AZD1222 vaccination. The CDR3 here reads CASSYYREETQYF. In nucleotide form, the sequence is TGTGCCAGCAGTTACTACAGGGAAGAGACCCAGTACTTC.